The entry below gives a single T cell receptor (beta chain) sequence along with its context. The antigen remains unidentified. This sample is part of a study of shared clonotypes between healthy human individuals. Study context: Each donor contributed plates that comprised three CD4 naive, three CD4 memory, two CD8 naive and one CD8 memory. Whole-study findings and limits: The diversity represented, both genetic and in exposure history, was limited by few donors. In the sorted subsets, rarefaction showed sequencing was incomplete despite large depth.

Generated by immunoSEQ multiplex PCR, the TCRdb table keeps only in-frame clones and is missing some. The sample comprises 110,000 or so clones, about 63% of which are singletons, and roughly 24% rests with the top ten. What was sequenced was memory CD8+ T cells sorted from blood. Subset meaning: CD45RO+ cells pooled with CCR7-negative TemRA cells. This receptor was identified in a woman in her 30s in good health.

The CDR3 sequence: CASSYLASGQETQYF. CDR3 DNA sequence: TGTGCCAGCAGTTACCTGGCTAGCGGCCAAGAGACCCAGTACTTC. The chain has TRBV6-5 and TRBJ2-5, with 7 bases matching TRBD2. Losses at the gene ends were 2 bases for V and 1 base for J; bases not matched to a gene: 4. The CDR3 totals 15 residues. The germline CDR1 and CDR2 sequences are MNHEY and SVGAGI.